The 27 T cell receptor beta chains listed next were all sequenced from one sample in a study of T cell responses to AZD1222 COVID-19 vaccine. This table comes from immunoSEQ multiplex PCR, and its TCRdb copy is limited to in-frame clones, with some not included. The sample lists 68,000 or so clones; around 83% were seen once. The material sequenced was peripheral blood, taken on day 0 of AZD1222 vaccination. Every receptor here comes from an adult in good health.

This clone appeared a few times. This chain uses TRBV5-1 with TRBJ1-2; D is unclear. Germline CDR1 and CDR2: SGHRS and YFSETQ. Trimming took off 4 bases at V and 0 bases at J, with 10 bases between the two ends. The CDR3 totals 14 residues. CDR3 residues: CASSLGSTNYGYTF. The CDR3 DNA sequence: TGCGCCAGCAGCCTAGGGAGTACTAACTATGGCTACACCTTC.

The V gene is TRBV7-2, the J gene TRBJ1-2; D uncertain. V gave up 1 base and J gave up 7 bases, with 13 bases separating them. CDR1 is SGHTA, CDR2 FQGNSA, per germline. This CDR3 is built from 14 residues. The CDR3 loop reads CASSLVLSEGGYTF. CDR3 sequence (DNA): TGTGCCAGCAGCTTAGTTCTGTCCGAGGGTGGCTACACCTTC.

The V call is TRBV2, the J call TRBJ2-3; D gene ambiguous. V lost 8 bases, J lost 6 bases, and 15 bases lay in between. Germline V CDR1 and CDR2: SNHLY, FYNNEI. The CDR3 length is 13 residues. The CDR3 loop reads CASGGSRADTQYF. The CDR3 DNA sequence: TGTGCCAGCGGCGGCTCCCGGGCGGATACGCAGTATTTT.

The chain couples TRBV7-9 to TRBJ1-4; unclear D gene. The V gene's germline CDR1 is SEHNR and CDR2 FQNEAQ (reference sequence). The CDR3 sequence is 17 residues long. V lost 1 base and J lost 10, with 22 bases in between. CDR3 nucleotides: TGTGCCAGCAGCTTAGGTTTTTCTATGGACCCTTCCGGAAAACTGTTTTTT. It yields the protein CASSLGFSMDPSGKLFF.

With regard to this clone: An end of the junction differs from the germline gene, which may be a read error. The chain employs TRBV7-7 and TRBJ2-3; unclear D gene. Germline-derived CDR1 and CDR2 are SSHAT and FNYEAQ (reference sequence). The CDR3 loop spans 13 amino acids. The DNA for the CDR3 is TGTGCTAGCAGCTTAGTCGGCACAGATACGCAGTATTTT. The encoded protein is CASSLVGTDTQYF.

V gene TRBV12-5 combines with J gene TRBJ2-6; possibly TRBD1 or TRBD2 for D (7 bases each). V was shortened by 0 bases and J by 0 bases, with 12 bases between the two germline ends. The CDR3 consists of 18 residues. In germline, CDR1 is LGHNT, CDR2 FRNRAP. As DNA, the CDR3 is TGTGCTAGTGGTTTGGTTAGCAGGGGGGGCTCTGGGGCCAACGTCCTGACTTTC. Translation gives CASGLVSRGGSGANVLTF.

This clone appeared once. The chain is built from TRBV5-4 and TRBJ1-2, with TRBD1 as a possible D gene (6 bases). The germline V gene encodes CDR1 SGHNT and CDR2 YYREEE (reference sequence). V lost 3 bases and J lost 4, with 16 bases in between. The length of the CDR3 is 15 residues. CDR3 loop: CASSSQGRVGYGYTF. The CDR3 DNA reads as TGTGCCAGCAGCTCACAGGGCCGAGTGGGCTATGGCTACACCTTC.

The chain combines TRBV5-6 with TRBJ1-5, with a weak D call TRBD1 (6 bases). The CDR3 runs to 14 residues. From germline, CDR1 is SGHDT and CDR2 YYEEEE. V lost 3 bases and J 7 bases, leaving 14 bases between the germline ends. In DNA form, the CDR3 reads TGTGCCAGCAGCTCTCGGGGGGCCTGGCAGCCCCAGCATTTT. This gives the protein CASSSRGAWQPQHF.

The V and J genes are TRBV10-3 and TRBJ2-3; D might be TRBD2 (5 bases). The germline V and J ends were trimmed by 7 bases and 0 bases, with 5 bases remaining between them. Germline CDR1 reads ENHRY; CDR2 reads SYGVKD. The CDR3 has 12 amino acids. CDR3 protein: CAITGSTDTQYF. The CDR3, as DNA: TGTGCCATCACGGGGAGCACAGATACGCAGTATTTT.

This clone was seen a single time. The chain links TRBV7-2 to TRBJ2-1; D gene uncertain. Per germline, CDR1 SGHTA and CDR2 FQGNSA. The V and J ends lost 2 bases and 4 bases respectively, with 6 bases between them. CDR3 size: 13 residues. The CDR3 is CASSLNIYNEQFF. For the CDR3, the DNA is TGTGCCAGCAGCTTAAACATTTACAATGAGCAGTTCTTC.

This clone was seen only once. This sequence joins TRBV19 and TRBJ2-5; D not resolved. The length of the CDR3 is 13 residues. V was cut by 5 bases and J by 6 bases, with 13 bases left in between. Germline V gives CDR1 LNHDA, CDR2 SQIVND (reference sequence). The chain's CDR3 is CASSYRRNKTQYF. The CDR3 DNA reads as TGTGCCAGTAGTTATCGACGGAATAAGACCCAGTACTTC.

This chain links TRBV3-1 (or the pseudogene TRBV3-2) with TRBJ2-3; D is possibly TRBD1 or TRBD2 (5 bases each). Germline V gene data show CDR1 as LGHDT and CDR2 as YNNKEL (reference sequence). CDR3 size: 16 residues. V shed 1 base and J shed 3 bases, with 14 bases lying between them. For the CDR3, the DNA is TGTGCCAGCAGCCAAGGTGGTTGGGGGTTAACAGATACGCAGTATTTT. Its protein product is CASSQGGWGLTDTQYF.

The V and J genes are TRBV6-5 and TRBJ1-2; D is possibly TRBD1 (5 bases). This CDR3 comprises 14 residues. The germline V gene has CDR1 MNHEY and CDR2 SVGAGI. Trimming shortened V by 6 bases and J by 6 bases, and 17 bases separated the two germline ends. CDR3 protein: CASRGDGRRNGYTF. CDR3 bases: TGTGCCAGCAGGGGGGACGGTCGGAGGAATGGCTACACCTTC.

The rearrangement links TRBV18 to TRBJ1-3; D is perhaps TRBD1 (6 bases). Germline assignment: CDR1 KGHSH and CDR2 LQKENI. There are 14 residues in the CDR3. Trimming stripped 5 bases from V and 2 bases from J, with 10 bases between. In DNA form, the CDR3 reads TGTGCCAGCTCAACACAGGGTACTGGAAACACCATATATTTT. It codes for CASSTQGTGNTIYF. Based on the CDR3 plus reference TRBV18 and TRBJ1-3, the full variable domain is NAGVMQNPRHLVRRRGQEARLRCSPMKGHSHVYWYRQLPEEGLKFMVYLQKENIIDESGMPKERFSAEFPKEGPSILRIQQVVRGDSAAYFCASSTQGTGNTIYFGEGSWLTVV.

The V call is TRBV3-1 (or the pseudogene TRBV3-2), the J call TRBJ1-3; no firm D call. Germline V CDR1 and CDR2: LGHDT, YNNKEL (reference sequence). The ends were cut back, 1 base at V and 2 bases at J, with 12 bases in the middle. CDR3 length: 16 amino acids. The CDR3 nucleotides are TGTGCCAGCAGCCAAGTTTCAAGTGGGGCTGGAAACACCATATATTTT. This codes for CASSQVSSGAGNTIYF.

This chain joins TRBV27 and TRBJ1-5; a possible D gene is TRBD1 (5 bases). Trimming left V 4 bases short and J 3 bases short, with 10 bases between. The CDR3 contains 14 residues. Germline-derived CDR1 and CDR2 are MNHEY and SMNVEV (reference sequence). This chain's CDR3 is CASSSTENNQPQHF. CDR3 nucleotide sequence: TGTGCCAGCAGTTCGACAGAAAACAATCAGCCCCAGCATTTT.

This clone has a single count. The chain couples TRBV28 to TRBJ2-1; TRBD2 might be the D (5 bases). This CDR3 contains 14 residues. V was trimmed by 7 bases and J by 4 bases, leaving 14 bases between them. Germline-derived CDR1 and CDR2 are MDHEN and SYDVKM. The CDR3 here is CASTPRAEYNEQFF. As DNA, the CDR3 is TGTGCCAGCACCCCGCGGGCGGAGTACAATGAGCAGTTCTTC.

This chain joins TRBV7-8 and TRBJ1-5, with 7 bases fitting TRBD1. Germline lookup yields CDR1 SGHVS and CDR2 FQNEAQ. J lost 2 bases, V lost 5 bases, and 9 bases had no gene match. The length of the CDR3 is 16 residues. CDR3 in DNA: TGTGCCAGCAGCAGGGGTGCCAGGGGGGGCAATCAGCCCCAGCATTTT. It translates to CASSRGARGGNQPQHF.

The rearrangement joins TRBV11-3 to TRBJ2-6; D unresolved. CDR1 is SGHNT, CDR2 YENEEA, per germline. CDR3 size: 15 residues. The V end lost 3 bases, the J end lost 0 bases, and 6 bases lay between the germline ends. CDR3 in amino acids: CASSFQSSGANVLTF. The CDR3 nucleotides read TGTGCCAGCAGCTTCCAGAGCTCTGGGGCCAACGTCCTGACTTTC.

V usage is TRBV6-5 and J usage is TRBJ1-2; D is ambiguous. The CDR3 consists of 13 residues. Germline values: CDR1 MNHEY, CDR2 SVGAGI. Trimming stripped 6 bases from V and 0 bases from J, with 8 bases between. In DNA, the CDR3 is TGTGCCAGCAGATTGGACCCTAACTATGGCTACACCTTC. Amino acid sequence: CASRLDPNYGYTF.

The gene calls are TRBV25-1 and TRBJ2-1; 11 nucleotides agree with TRBD2. Germline trimming cut 4 bases from V and 5 bases from J; bases unmatched to any gene: 7. The germline gives CDR1 MGHDK, CDR2 SYGVNS. The CDR3 has 16 residues. CDR3 residues: CASSGLAGYRNNEQFF. CDR3 DNA: TGTGCCAGCAGTGGACTAGCGGGGTACCGGAACAATGAGCAGTTCTTC. The full variable domain, in which reference TRBV25-1 and TRBJ2-1 provide the parts outside the CDR3, is EADIYQTPRYLVIGTGKKITLECSQTMGHDKMYWYQQDPGMELHLIHYSYGVNSTEKGDLSSESTVSRIRTEHFPLTLESARPSHTSQYLCASSGLAGYRNNEQFFGPGTRLTVL.

This clone was counted a few times. The rearrangement uses TRBV2 and TRBJ1-3; no firm D call. The length of the CDR3 is 14 residues. CDR1 is SNHLY, CDR2 FYNNEI, per germline. V was clipped by 6 bases and J by 0 bases, with 9 bases between them. Here the CDR3 DNA reads TGTGCCAGCAGGGAACTACGCTCTGGAAACACCATATATTTT. This sequence encodes CASRELRSGNTIYF.

The rearrangement joins TRBV9 to TRBJ2-7; 13 nucleotides align to TRBD2. V lost 0 bases, J lost 7 bases, and 4 bases stayed unmatched. The CDR3 runs 15 residues. The V gene's germline CDR1 is SGDLS and CDR2 YYNGEE. CDR3 loop: CASSVGRTSGGEQYF. The CDR3 DNA reads as TGTGCCAGCAGCGTAGGTAGGACTAGCGGGGGAGAGCAGTACTTC.

The rearrangement uses TRBV4-2 and TRBJ2-5; D is unresolved. Per germline, CDR1 LGHNA and CDR2 YNFKEQ. The ends were cut back, 0 bases at V and 4 bases at J, with 6 bases in the middle. CDR3 length equals 13 residues. CDR3 residues: CASSQELGETQYF. The DNA for the CDR3 is TGTGCCAGCAGCCAAGAGTTAGGAGAGACCCAGTACTTC.

The chain recombines TRBV5-1 with TRBJ2-3; the match to TRBD2 covers 12 bases. Trimming cost V 2 bases and J 7 bases; bases outside gene matches: 5. Germline values: CDR1 SGHRS, CDR2 YFSETQ. The CDR3 extends over 15 amino acids. The CDR3 spells CASSLTSGGSHTQYF. As DNA, the CDR3 is TGCGCCAGCAGCTTAACTAGCGGGGGGTCGCATACGCAGTATTTT.

This chain connects TRBV9 to TRBJ2-2; TRBD2 matches 10 bases. With V trimmed by 7 bases and J by 5 bases, 5 bases remained unmatched. The germline V gene has CDR1 SGDLS and CDR2 YYNGEE. The CDR3 loop spans 14 amino acids. The CDR3 reads CASSLAGETGELFF. The CDR3, as DNA: TGTGCCAGCTCTCTAGCGGGGGAGACCGGGGAGCTGTTTTTT. Full variable domain (remainder filled in from reference TRBV9 and TRBJ2-2): DSGVTQTPKHLITATGQRVTLRCSPRSGDLSVYWYQQSLDQGLQFLIQYYNGEERAKGNILERFSAQQFPDLHSELNLSSLELGDSALYFCASSLAGETGELFFGEGSRLTVL.

The chain joins TRBV19 to TRBJ2-3, with D possibly called TRBD1 or TRBD2 (5 bases each). The V and J ends lost 1 base and 7 bases respectively, with 21 bases between them. Germline values: CDR1 LNHDA, CDR2 SQIVND (reference sequence). CDR3 size: 17 residues. This CDR3 reads CASSIAPTYFGDHTQYF. The CDR3, as DNA: TGTGCCAGTAGTATAGCCCCCACCTATTTTGGGGACCATACGCAGTATTTT.